This T cell receptor beta chain came from a study of blood T cell repertoires in COVID-19. This CDR3 spans 16 amino acids. The germline gives CDR1 MNHNY, CDR2 SVGAGI (reference sequence). The J segment lost 4 bases and the V segment lost 3 bases, leaving 8 bases of the junction unmatched. Here immunoSEQ multiplex PCR was the method, and the copy in TCRdb shows in-frame clones only, minus some. The sample consists of 180,000 or so clones, 70% to 90% of them appearing once. The chain couples TRBV6-6 to TRBJ1-4; 7 nucleotides line up with TRBD1. The specimen sequenced was peripheral blood. This TCR derives from a woman older than 75 in a cohort sampled during active or convalescent COVID-19. The CDR3: CASSYAGQENNEKLFF. For the CDR3, the DNA is TGTGCCAGCAGTTATGCTGGACAGGAGAATAATGAAAAACTGTTTTTT.